Below, 31 T cell receptor beta chains from the same sample are listed, as sequenced in a study of blood T cell repertoires in COVID-19. Using immunoSEQ multiplex PCR, the repertoire was profiled, and TCRdb retains in-frame clones only, with some absent. The sample includes some 110,000 clones, 80% of them seen just once. Sequencing used peripheral blood. The receptors shown here come from a man in his 60s with active or convalescent COVID-19.

This rearrangement joins TRBV6-2 or TRBV6-3 to TRBJ2-1; 11 bases fit TRBD1. V was pared by 4 bases and J by 6 bases, with 2 bases of the junction left unmatched. CDR1 is MNHEY, CDR2 SVGEGT, per germline. There are 14 residues in the CDR3. Here the CDR3 DNA reads TGTGCCAGCAGTTGGGGGACAGGGGGCAATGAGCAGTTCTTC. Translating gives CASSWGTGGNEQFF.

This clone was counted between two and nine times. The rearrangement uses TRBV29-1 and TRBJ1-2; 11 bases line up with TRBD1. The CDR3 extends over 16 amino acids. V lost 4 bases, J lost 4 bases, and 11 bases stayed unmatched. CDR1 and CDR2 from the germline V gene are SQVTM and ANQGSEA. CDR3 region: CSVGGQGASLAYGYTF. As DNA, the CDR3 is TGCAGCGTTGGAGGACAGGGGGCCTCACTTGCCTATGGCTACACCTTC.

The V gene is TRBV2, the J gene TRBJ2-1; TRBD1 agrees at 7 bases. The CDR3 has 20 residues. Germline trimming cut 3 bases from V and 3 bases from J; bases unmatched to any gene: 20. Germline V gene sequence: CDR1 SNHLY, CDR2 FYNNEI. The CDR3 loop is CASSDGRPGTAKKSYNEQFF. For the CDR3, the DNA is TGTGCCAGCAGTGACGGTAGACCCGGGACAGCAAAGAAGAGCTACAATGAGCAGTTCTTC.

The chain carries TRBV27 and TRBJ2-7, with D tentatively TRBD1 (5 bases). Germline assignment: CDR1 MNHEY and CDR2 SMNVEV (reference sequence). The V gene lost 0 bases and the J gene lost 5 bases, with 5 bases spanning the gap. CDR3 length: 12 amino acids. The chain's CDR3 is CASSLSGDEQYF. CDR3 DNA: TGTGCCAGCAGTTTATCAGGGGACGAGCAGTACTTC.

The chain joins TRBV3-1 (or the pseudogene TRBV3-2) to TRBJ2-1; 10 bases are shared with TRBD2. The CDR3 length is 20 residues. With V trimmed by 1 base and J by 3 bases, 15 bases remained unmatched. Germline values: CDR1 LGHDT, CDR2 YNNKEL (reference sequence). This chain's CDR3 is CASSQAPERLAGRHYNEQFF. CDR3 in DNA: TGTGCCAGCAGCCAAGCCCCCGAGAGACTAGCGGGCCGACACTACAATGAGCAGTTCTTC.

A few counts support this clone. The chain has TRBV5-1 and TRBJ1-1; 7 bases line up with TRBD1. The CDR3 runs 14 residues. The junction had 7 bases not matched to a gene; V was cut back by 8 bases and J by 0 bases. The germline gives CDR1 SGHRS, CDR2 YFSETQ. This CDR3 reads CASKQGILNTEAFF. CDR3 coding DNA: TGCGCCAGTAAACAGGGGATTTTGAACACTGAAGCTTTCTTT.

This clone was observed a few times. The CDR3 sequence: CASSPKETQYF. CDR3 in DNA: TGTGCCAGCAGCCCAAAAGAGACCCAGTACTTC. J is TRBJ2-5 and V is TRBV7-2; D not resolved. CDR1 SGHTA and CDR2 FQGNSA come from the germline V gene. The CDR3 consists of 11 residues. Trimming removed 5 bases from V and 3 bases from J, with 4 bases in between.

This clone showed up many times. V is TRBV3-1 (or the pseudogene TRBV3-2) and J is TRBJ1-4; 8 bases agree with TRBD1. Per the germline V gene, CDR1 is LGHDT and CDR2 is YNNKEL (reference sequence). CDR3 length: 17 amino acids. Trimming took 0 bases from V and 8 from J; bases not matched to a gene: 11. The CDR3, as DNA: TGTGCCAGCAGCCAAGATCCGGACAGGGAGGGAGGGGAAAAACTGTTTTTT. Protein: CASSQDPDREGGEKLFF.

Details on this clone: The same CDR3 also results from other DNA sequences found in this sample. This rearrangement joins TRBV19 to TRBJ2-1; tentatively, D is TRBD1 (5 bases). Germline CDR1 and CDR2: LNHDA and SQIVND (reference sequence). The CDR3 runs to 13 residues. V was shortened by 1 base and J by 6 bases, with 7 bases between the two germline ends. The CDR3 protein is CASSIGGGNEQFF. In DNA, the CDR3 is TGTGCCAGTAGTATAGGGGGCGGCAATGAGCAGTTCTTC. Drawing the rest from reference TRBV19 and TRBJ2-1, the complete variable domain is DGGITQSPKYLFRKEGQNVTLSCEQNLNHDAMYWYRQDPGQGLRLIYYSQIVNDFQKGDIAEGYSVSREKKESFPLTVTSAQKNPTAFYLCASSIGGGNEQFFGPGTRLTVL.

CDR3 DNA: TGTGCCAGCAGCGTAAGGGGAGAGACCCAGTACTTC. Protein product: CASSVRGETQYF. The chain has TRBV9 and TRBJ2-5; possibly TRBD1 for D (5 bases). The germline V gene encodes CDR1 SGDLS and CDR2 YYNGEE. The CDR3 consists of 12 residues. V lost 1 base, J lost 4 bases, and 5 bases lay in between.

As DNA, the CDR3 is TGTGCCAGCAGGACAGGGGGTGGAAACACCATATATTTT. Encoded protein: CASRTGGGNTIYF. This sequence joins TRBV6-5 and TRBJ1-3, with TRBD1 identical over 9 bases. Germline V gene lookup returns CDR1 MNHEY and CDR2 SVGAGI. Trimming removed 6 bases from V and 3 bases from J; junction bases left unmatched: 0. The CDR3 loop spans 13 amino acids.

The rearrangement uses TRBV5-5 and TRBJ2-1; the D gene is possibly TRBD2 (6 bases). Germline V gives CDR1 SGHKS, CDR2 YYEKEE (reference sequence). Trimming took off 5 bases at V and 7 bases at J, with 13 bases between the two ends. The length of the CDR3 is 13 residues. The CDR3 protein is CASRRRGGNEQFF. CDR3 nucleotides: TGTGCCAGCAGGCGGCGAGGAGGGAATGAGCAGTTCTTC.

This chain links TRBV4-2 with TRBJ2-2; 8 bases align to TRBD1. The trim removed 4 bases at V and 5 bases at J, leaving 9 bases unmatched. Germline V CDR1 and CDR2: LGHNA, YNFKEQ. The CDR3 is 16 residues long. The CDR3 protein is CASSPTGGSGTGELFF. CDR3 in DNA: TGTGCCAGCAGCCCTACAGGGGGGAGCGGAACCGGGGAGCTGTTTTTT.

This clone was detected a few times. The gene calls are TRBV4-3 and TRBJ2-6; 7 bases fit TRBD1. This CDR3 has 18 amino acids. V shed 3 bases and J 4 bases; nucleotides not matched to a gene: 12. Germline CDR1 is LGHNA and CDR2 is YSLEER. CDR3 protein: CASSQAETGSEGANVLTF. The CDR3 DNA reads as TGCGCCAGCAGCCAGGCCGAGACAGGGTCCGAAGGGGCCAACGTCCTGACTTTC.

The V and J genes are TRBV30 and TRBJ2-7; TRBD2 matches 7 bases. The trim removed 2 bases at V and 4 bases at J, leaving 8 bases unmatched. CDR1 GTSNPN and CDR2 SVGIG come from the germline V gene (reference sequence). This CDR3 has 14 residues. Here the CDR3 DNA reads TGTGCCTGGAGTAAAAGCGGGACCGATTACGAGCAGTACTTC. Translating gives CAWSKSGTDYEQYF.

This chain joins TRBV10-1 and TRBJ2-3; 9 bases line up with TRBD1. Losses at the gene ends were 6 bases for V and 1 base for J; bases not matched to a gene: 17. The germline gives CDR1 WNHNN, CDR2 SYGVQD (reference sequence). The CDR3 is 19 residues long. The CDR3 here is CASRLYPALWTGGTDTQYF. As DNA, the CDR3 is TGCGCCAGCAGGCTATATCCCGCCCTTTGGACAGGGGGCACAGATACGCAGTATTTT.

The chain recombines TRBV29-1 with TRBJ2-1, with D perhaps TRBD2 (6 bases). Germline V gives CDR1 SQVTM, CDR2 ANQGSEA. V dropped 4 bases and J dropped 8 bases, with 15 bases sitting between them. The CDR3 has 13 amino acids. The CDR3 DNA is TGCAGCGTTGTACCCTGGACTAAGGATGAGCAGTTCTTC. It specifies CSVVPWTKDEQFF.

The genes are TRBV27 and TRBJ1-1; D gene ambiguous. From germline, CDR1 is MNHEY and CDR2 SMNVEV (reference sequence). V gave up 8 bases and J gave up 14 bases, with 18 bases separating them. CDR3 length equals 11 residues. The CDR3 loop reads CASGEGGSCFF. The DNA for the CDR3 is TGTGCCAGCGGTGAGGGCGGAAGCTGCTTCTTT.

This clone was detected once. This rearrangement joins TRBV11-3 to TRBJ2-1; tentative D call: TRBD1 (6 bases). Germline assignment: CDR1 SGHNT and CDR2 YENEEA. Trimming left V 3 bases short and J 5 bases short, with 11 bases between. The CDR3 sequence is 14 residues long. DNA of the CDR3: TGTGCCAGCAGCTTGCGTGGGGGCCACAATGAGCAGTTCTTC. It is translated as CASSLRGGHNEQFF.

This chain links TRBV18 with TRBJ2-3; D uncertain. CDR3 length: 12 amino acids. The ends were cut back, 3 bases at V and 2 bases at J, with 3 bases in the middle. Germline V lookup: CDR1 KGHSH, CDR2 LQKENI. The CDR3 DNA reads as TGTGCCAGCTCACCTAACACAGATACGCAGTATTTT. Translated: CASSPNTDTQYF.

This rearrangement joins TRBV10-3 to TRBJ2-5; TRBD1 might be the D (5 bases). The CDR3 has 16 residues. Trimming shortened V by 2 bases and J by 5 bases, and 18 bases separated the two germline ends. The germline gives CDR1 ENHRY, CDR2 SYGVKD. CDR3 amino acids: CAISEPESGRAETQYF. Here the CDR3 DNA reads TGTGCCATCAGTGAGCCCGAATCGGGCAGGGCCGAGACCCAGTACTTC.

The CDR3 DNA is TGTGCCAGCAGTATCGACAGGGTAGATTATGGCTACACCTTC. Protein sequence: CASSIDRVDYGYTF. V and J are TRBV28 and TRBJ1-2; 7 bases are a match to TRBD1. The CDR3 has 14 residues. CDR1 is MDHEN and CDR2 is SYDVKM in the germline V gene. The trim removed 5 bases at V and 5 bases at J, leaving 8 bases unmatched.

The chain joins TRBV20-1 to TRBJ2-1; 8 nucleotides align to TRBD2. The CDR3 is 16 amino acids. After removal of 3 bases from V and 7 bases from J, the junction contained 14 bases not matched to a gene. The V gene's germline CDR1 is DFQATT and CDR2 SNEGSKA (reference sequence). The CDR3 loop is CSASPMDGRAVNEQFF. The CDR3 DNA reads as TGCAGTGCTAGTCCCATGGACGGGAGGGCCGTGAATGAGCAGTTCTTC.

The chain is built from TRBV23-1 and TRBJ2-5, with D maybe TRBD2 (6 bases). TRBV23-1 is filed as an ORF, its function uncertain. The CDR3 extends over 17 amino acids. V was cut by 6 bases and J by 2 bases, with 22 bases left in between. This CDR3 is CASRPWGPRGVQETQYF. The CDR3 bases are TGCGCCAGCAGGCCCTGGGGACCTCGCGGGGTTCAAGAGACCCAGTACTTC.

The chain joins TRBV9 to TRBJ2-1; tentatively, D is TRBD2 (6 bases). Germline CDR1 and CDR2: SGDLS and YYNGEE. The CDR3 length is 15 residues. Deletions cut 0 bases from V and 1 base from J, with 8 bases between. The CDR3 sequence: CASSVVSGSYNEQFF. The CDR3 region has the DNA TGTGCCAGCAGCGTAGTGAGCGGGTCCTACAATGAGCAGTTCTTC.

This chain uses TRBV12-5 with TRBJ1-2, with D hard to call. V was cut by 0 bases and J by 3 bases, with 8 bases left in between. Germline V gene lookup returns CDR1 LGHNT and CDR2 FRNRAP. The CDR3 is made up of 14 amino acids. The chain's CDR3 is CASGLVPGYYGYTF. CDR3 DNA: TGTGCTAGTGGTTTGGTACCAGGCTACTATGGCTACACCTTC.

The J gene is TRBJ2-7, the V gene TRBV6-2 or TRBV6-3; D not certain. Trimming stripped 6 bases from V and 5 bases from J, with 14 bases between. CDR1 and CDR2 from the germline V gene are MNHEY and SVGEGT. The CDR3 loop spans 13 amino acids. CDR3 nucleotides: TGTGCCAGCAGCGCGCCCCAGGCCAACGAGCAGTACTTC. Its translation: CASSAPQANEQYF.

V usage is TRBV7-8 and J usage is TRBJ1-4; D perhaps matches TRBD1 (5 bases). Trimming took 1 base from V and 4 from J, leaving 7 bases between them. This CDR3 comprises 14 residues. Germline-derived CDR1 and CDR2 are SGHVS and FQNEAQ. As DNA, the CDR3 is TGTGCCAGCAGCTTAGGGACAAGTAATGAAAAACTGTTTTTT. Its translation: CASSLGTSNEKLFF.

This chain uses TRBV6-5 with TRBJ1-1, with D perhaps TRBD1 (6 bases). Germline V gene data show CDR1 as MNHEY and CDR2 as SVGAGI. V lost 7 bases and J lost 3, with 12 bases in between. This CDR3 spans 13 amino acids. This CDR3 is CASKTGRYTEAFF. CDR3 sequence (DNA): TGTGCCAGCAAAACAGGGCGCTACACTGAAGCTTTCTTT.

The chain carries TRBV6-2 or TRBV6-3 and TRBJ2-5; weak D call: TRBD2 (5 bases). The CDR3 length is 14 residues. Trimming pared 6 bases from V and 5 bases from J, leaving 16 bases between. Germline V gives CDR1 MNHEY, CDR2 SVGEGT. The CDR3 loop reads CASSSAGVGETQYF. Written as DNA, the CDR3 is TGTGCCAGCAGCTCCGCCGGGGTCGGGGAGACCCAGTACTTC.

This clone has a single count. The chain joins TRBV12-3 or TRBV12-4 to TRBJ2-3; TRBD2 might be the D (5 bases). The CDR3 extends over 13 amino acids. V was pared by 8 bases and J by 2 bases, with 11 bases between. The CDR3 loop reads CASSDLNTDTQYF. CDR3 sequence (DNA): TGTGCCAGCTCGGACTTAAACACAGATACGCAGTATTTT.